This T cell receptor beta chain came from a study of technical replicates of blood from a few donors (dated by TCRdb to 2017 to 2019). As encoded in the germline V gene (reference sequence), CDR1 is MNHEY while CDR2 is SMNVEV. There are 14 amino acids in the CDR3, from cysteine to phenylalanine inclusive. The retained sequence is limited to the CDR3, 42 bases, with the frame set at the first base. Libraries came from the immunoSEQ multiplex PCR assay. Held by TCRdb, this immuneACCESS table contains in-frame sequences only and omits some clones. Under half of the omission traces to an unresolved V gene where checked; the cause of the rest is unknown. Recorded for this sample are 65,000 to 80,000 clones; approximately 98% of them occurred a single time. The biggest ten clones account for around 0.22% of the sample. Concerning this clone itself: Its antigen remains unidentified. Mismatch with germline at one junction end may stem from a read error.

The chain employs TRBV27 and TRBJ2-7, with a weak D call of TRBD2 (6 bases match). Sequencing was carried out using T cells isolated from PBMCs. The receptor was isolated from a human donor in good health. The CDR3 reads as follows: CASSFWTNSHEQYF. In nucleotides, the sequence is TGTGCCAGCAGTTTCTGGACTAACTCCCACGAGCAGTACTTC.